This TCR beta chain was recorded in a study of blood T cell repertoires in COVID-19. As for the study in general: T cells, B-cell-depleted T cells, or PBMCs supplied cDNA or gDNA.

This clone occurred a few times. Study processing details: Researchers report that nucleated cell counts were estimated from reference gene primer amplification. This table comes from immunoSEQ multiplex PCR, and its TCRdb copy is limited to in-frame clones, with some not included. V, J and clone size are taken as reported in that table, and D and trimming were inferred from the DNA itself. The sample lists approximately 330,000 clones, roughly 87% occurring once. Germline CDR1 reads SEHNR; CDR2 reads FQNEAQ (reference sequence). CDR3 size: 13 residues. V dropped 5 bases and J dropped 4; count of bases not matched to a gene: 3. Enrolled during active infection, Seattle patients were then followed longitudinally.

This TCR was recovered from a man aged 30-40 years with COVID-19, enrolled during active disease. Sequencing was carried out using peripheral blood. This chain uses TRBV7-9 with TRBJ2-5, with 8 bases that match TRBD1. The CDR3 DNA reads as TGTGCCAGCAGCGGACAGGGACTAGAGACCCAGTACTTC. Protein product: CASSGQGLETQYF.